This TCR beta chain was captured by sequencing in a study of CD8 T cells in Susac syndrome. Random hexamers primed reverse transcription of about 0.45 to 1 ug RNA. The method of amplification for TCR beta CDR3 was immunoSEQ multiplex PCR, covering 54 Vbeta and 13 Jbeta. TCRdb processed the immunoSEQ multiplex PCR reads anew with MiXCR; each CDR3 protein has one entry. The sample lists approximately 160,000 distinct CDR3 sequences, around 93% occurring once. CDR1 and CDR2 (germline): DFQATT, SNEGSKA (reference sequence). The CDR3 is 17 amino acids. Deletions cut 2 bases from V and 0 bases from J, with 17 bases between. In blood CD8+ and CD4+ T cells, TCR beta underwent sequencing. Controls were drawn from healthy donors and were matched for age and sex. Negative isolation yielded the CD8+ and CD4+ T cells, while FACS enriched the TEMRA cells.

The chain has TRBV20-1 and TRBJ1-5; D is possibly TRBD1 (6 bases). The sample taken for sequencing was CD4+ T cells from PBMCs. The receptor was derived from a human donor in good health. The CDR3 here is CSARNPSRGASNQPQHF. The CDR3 DNA sequence: TGCAGTGCTAGAAACCCGAGCAGGGGCGCTAGCAATCAGCCCCAGCATTTT.